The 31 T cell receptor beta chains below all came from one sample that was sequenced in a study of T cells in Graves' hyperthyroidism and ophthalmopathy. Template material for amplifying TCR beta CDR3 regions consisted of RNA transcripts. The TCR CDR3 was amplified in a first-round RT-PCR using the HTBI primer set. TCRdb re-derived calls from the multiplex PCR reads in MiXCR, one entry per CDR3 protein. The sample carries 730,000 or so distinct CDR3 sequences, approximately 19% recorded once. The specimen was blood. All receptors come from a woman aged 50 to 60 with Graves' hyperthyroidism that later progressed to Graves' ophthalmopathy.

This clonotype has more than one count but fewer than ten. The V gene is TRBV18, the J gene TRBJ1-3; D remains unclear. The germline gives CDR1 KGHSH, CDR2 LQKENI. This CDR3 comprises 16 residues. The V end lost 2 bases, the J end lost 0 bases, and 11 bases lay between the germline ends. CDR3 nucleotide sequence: TGTGCCAGCTCACCAAGTGCAGCGCGCTCTGGAAACACCATATATTTT. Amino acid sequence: CASSPSAARSGNTIYF.

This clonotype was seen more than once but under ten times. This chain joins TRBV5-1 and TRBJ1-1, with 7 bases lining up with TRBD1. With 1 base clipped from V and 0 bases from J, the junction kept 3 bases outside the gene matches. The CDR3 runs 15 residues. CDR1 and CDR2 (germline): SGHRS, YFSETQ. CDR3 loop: CASSLTQGLNTEAFF. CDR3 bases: TGCGCCAGCAGCTTGACACAGGGGTTGAACACTGAAGCTTTCTTT.

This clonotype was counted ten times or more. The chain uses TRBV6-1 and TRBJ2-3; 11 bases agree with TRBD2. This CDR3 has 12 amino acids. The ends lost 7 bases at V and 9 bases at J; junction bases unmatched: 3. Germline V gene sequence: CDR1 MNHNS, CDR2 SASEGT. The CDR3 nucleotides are TGTGCCAGCAAACTAGCGGGGGAGACGCAGTATTTT. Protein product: CASKLAGETQYF.

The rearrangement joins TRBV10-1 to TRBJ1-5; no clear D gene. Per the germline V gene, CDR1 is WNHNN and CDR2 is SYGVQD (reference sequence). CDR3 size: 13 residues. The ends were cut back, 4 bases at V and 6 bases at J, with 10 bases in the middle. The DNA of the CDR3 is TGCGCCAGCAGTGCTGGAGCCCGTCAGCCCCAGCATTTT. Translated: CASSAGARQPQHF.

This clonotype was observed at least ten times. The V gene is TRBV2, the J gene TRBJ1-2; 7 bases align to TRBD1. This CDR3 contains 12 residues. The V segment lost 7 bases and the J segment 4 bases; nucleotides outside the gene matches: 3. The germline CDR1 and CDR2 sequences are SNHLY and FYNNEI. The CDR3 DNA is TGTGCCAGCACGGGACAGCTCTATGGCTACACCTTC. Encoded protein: CASTGQLYGYTF.

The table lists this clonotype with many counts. The CDR3 loop is CSVLVGDSYNEQFF. The DNA for the CDR3 is TGCAGCGTCCTTGTGGGGGACTCCTACAATGAGCAGTTCTTC. The V call is TRBV29-1, the J call TRBJ2-1; the D call may be TRBD1 or TRBD2 (5 bases each). Germline CDR1 is SQVTM and CDR2 is ANQGSEA. Trimming took off 6 bases at V and 0 bases at J, with 12 bases between the two ends. CDR3 size: 14 residues.

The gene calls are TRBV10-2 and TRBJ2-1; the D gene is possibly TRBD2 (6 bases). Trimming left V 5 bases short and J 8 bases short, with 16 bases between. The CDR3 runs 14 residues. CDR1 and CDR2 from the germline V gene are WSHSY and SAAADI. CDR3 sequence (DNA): TGCGCCAGCAGTCGGGCTAGCGACCTGGATGAGCAGTTCTTC. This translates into CASSRASDLDEQFF.

CDR3 amino acids: CSARRGGHLRSTDTQYF. CDR3 DNA sequence: TGCAGTGCTAGAAGGGGAGGACATCTCCGAAGCACAGATACGCAGTATTTT. This chain connects TRBV20-1 to TRBJ2-3; a weak D match, TRBD2 (6 bases). The germline V gene encodes CDR1 DFQATT and CDR2 SNEGSKA (reference sequence). This CDR3 is 17 amino acids long. The V end lost 2 bases, the J end lost 0 bases, and 18 bases lay between the germline ends.

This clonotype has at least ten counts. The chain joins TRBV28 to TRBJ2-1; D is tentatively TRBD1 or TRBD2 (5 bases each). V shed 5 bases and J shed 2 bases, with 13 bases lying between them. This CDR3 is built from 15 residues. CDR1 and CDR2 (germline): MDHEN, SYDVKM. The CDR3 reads CASSLGTGTYNEQFF. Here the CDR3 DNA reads TGTGCCAGCAGTCTCGGGACGGGTACCTACAATGAGCAGTTCTTC.

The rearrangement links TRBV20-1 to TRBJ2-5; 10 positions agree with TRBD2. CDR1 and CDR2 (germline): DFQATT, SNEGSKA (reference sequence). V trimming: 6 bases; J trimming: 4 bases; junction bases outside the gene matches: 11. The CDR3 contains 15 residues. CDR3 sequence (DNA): TGCAGTGCCTCTATAAGCGGGGGGGCTACAGAGACCCAGTACTTC. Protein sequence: CSASISGGATETQYF.

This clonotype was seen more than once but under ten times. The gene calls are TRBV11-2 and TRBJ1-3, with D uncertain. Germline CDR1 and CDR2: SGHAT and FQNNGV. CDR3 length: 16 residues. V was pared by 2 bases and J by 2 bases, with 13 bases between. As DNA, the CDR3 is TGTGCCAGCAGCTTATCAGGTCGGTCCGCTGGAAACACCATATATTTT. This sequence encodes CASSLSGRSAGNTIYF. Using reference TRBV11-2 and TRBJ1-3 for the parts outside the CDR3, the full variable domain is EAGVAQSPRYKIIEKRQSVAFWCNPISGHATLYWYQQILGQGPKLLIQFQNNGVVDDSQLPKDRFSAERLKGVDSTLKIQPAKLEDSAVYLCASSLSGRSAGNTIYFGEGSWLTVV.

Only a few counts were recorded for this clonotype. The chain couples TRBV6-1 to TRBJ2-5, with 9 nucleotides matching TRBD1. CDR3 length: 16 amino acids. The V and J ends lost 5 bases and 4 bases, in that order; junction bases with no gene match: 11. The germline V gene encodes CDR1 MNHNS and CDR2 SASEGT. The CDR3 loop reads CASSLTRQGVGETQYF. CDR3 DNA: TGTGCCAGCAGTCTCACCAGACAGGGGGTGGGAGAGACCCAGTACTTC.

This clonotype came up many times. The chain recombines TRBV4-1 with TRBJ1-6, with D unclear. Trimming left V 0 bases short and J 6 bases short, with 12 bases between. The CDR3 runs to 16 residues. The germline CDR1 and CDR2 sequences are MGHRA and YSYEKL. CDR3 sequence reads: CASSQEAHQINSPLHF. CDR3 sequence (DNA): TGCGCCAGCAGCCAAGAGGCCCATCAAATTAATTCACCCCTCCACTTT.

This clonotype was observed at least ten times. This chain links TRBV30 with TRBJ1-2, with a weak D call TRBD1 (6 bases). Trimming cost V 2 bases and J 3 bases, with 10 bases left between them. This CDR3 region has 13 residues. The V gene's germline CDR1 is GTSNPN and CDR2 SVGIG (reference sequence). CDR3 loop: CAWSPGQYYGYTF. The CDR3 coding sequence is TGTGCCTGGAGTCCGGGACAATACTATGGCTACACCTTC.

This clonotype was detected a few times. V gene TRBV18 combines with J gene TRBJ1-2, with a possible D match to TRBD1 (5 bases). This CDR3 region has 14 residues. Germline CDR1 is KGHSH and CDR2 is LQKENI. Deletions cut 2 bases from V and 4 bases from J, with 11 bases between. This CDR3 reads CASSPGDLGYGYTF. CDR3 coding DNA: TGTGCCAGCTCACCAGGGGACTTGGGCTATGGCTACACCTTC.

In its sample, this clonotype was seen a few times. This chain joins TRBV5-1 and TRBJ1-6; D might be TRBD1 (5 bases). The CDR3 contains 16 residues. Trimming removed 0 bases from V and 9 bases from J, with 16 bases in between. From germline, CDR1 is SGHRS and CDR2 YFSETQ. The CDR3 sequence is CASSLDGAGQGSPLHF. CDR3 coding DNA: TGCGCCAGCAGCTTGGATGGGGCAGGGCAGGGTTCACCCCTCCACTTT.

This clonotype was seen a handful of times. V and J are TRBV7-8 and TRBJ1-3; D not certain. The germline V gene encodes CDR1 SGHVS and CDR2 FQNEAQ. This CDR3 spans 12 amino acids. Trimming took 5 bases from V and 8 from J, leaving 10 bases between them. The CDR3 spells CASSHPSDTIYF. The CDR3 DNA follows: TGTGCCAGCAGCCACCCTTCGGACACCATATATTTT.

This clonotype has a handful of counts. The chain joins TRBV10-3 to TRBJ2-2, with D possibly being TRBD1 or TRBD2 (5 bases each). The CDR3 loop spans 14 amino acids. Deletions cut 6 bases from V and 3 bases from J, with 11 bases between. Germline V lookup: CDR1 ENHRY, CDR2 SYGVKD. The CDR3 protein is CAIRQGRDTGELFF. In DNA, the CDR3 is TGTGCCATCAGGCAGGGACGGGACACCGGGGAGCTGTTTTTT.

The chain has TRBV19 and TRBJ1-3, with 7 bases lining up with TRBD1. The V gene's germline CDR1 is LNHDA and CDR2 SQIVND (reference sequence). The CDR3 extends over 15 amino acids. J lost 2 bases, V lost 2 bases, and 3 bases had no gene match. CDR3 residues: CASSIRTGAGNTIYF. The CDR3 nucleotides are TGTGCCAGTAGTATACGGACAGGTGCTGGAAACACCATATATTTT.

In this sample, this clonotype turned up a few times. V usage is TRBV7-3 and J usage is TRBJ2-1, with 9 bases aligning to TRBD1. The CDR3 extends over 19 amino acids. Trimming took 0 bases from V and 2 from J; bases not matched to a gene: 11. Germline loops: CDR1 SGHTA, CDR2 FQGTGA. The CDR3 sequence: CASSLTVQGAWDTYNEQFF. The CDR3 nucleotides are TGTGCCAGCAGCTTAACAGTACAGGGGGCTTGGGACACCTACAATGAGCAGTTCTTC. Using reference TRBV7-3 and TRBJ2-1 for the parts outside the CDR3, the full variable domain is GAGVSQTPSNKVTEKGKYVELRCDPISGHTALYWYRQSLGQGPEFLIYFQGTGAADDSGLPNDRFFAVRPEGSVSTLKIQRTERGDSAVYLCASSLTVQGAWDTYNEQFFGPGTRLTVL.

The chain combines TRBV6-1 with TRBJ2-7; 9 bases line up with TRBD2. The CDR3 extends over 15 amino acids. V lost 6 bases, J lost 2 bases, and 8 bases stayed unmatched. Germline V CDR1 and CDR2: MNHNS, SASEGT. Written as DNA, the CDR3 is TGTGCCAGCAGACCGGGACTAGCAATAACCTACGAGCAGTACTTC. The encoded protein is CASRPGLAITYEQYF.

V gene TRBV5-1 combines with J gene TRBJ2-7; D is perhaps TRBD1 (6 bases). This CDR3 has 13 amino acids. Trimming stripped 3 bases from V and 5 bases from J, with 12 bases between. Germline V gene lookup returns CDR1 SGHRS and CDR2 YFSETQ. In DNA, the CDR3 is TGCGCCAGCAGCTCAGGGACATTCGACGAGCAGTACTTC. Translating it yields CASSSGTFDEQYF.

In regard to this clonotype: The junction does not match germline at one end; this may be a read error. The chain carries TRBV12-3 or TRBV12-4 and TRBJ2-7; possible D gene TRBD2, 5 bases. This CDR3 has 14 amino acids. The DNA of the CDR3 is TGTGCCAGCAGTCCCCTGGCTAGCTCCTACAAGCAGTACTTC. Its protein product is CASSPLASSYKQYF.

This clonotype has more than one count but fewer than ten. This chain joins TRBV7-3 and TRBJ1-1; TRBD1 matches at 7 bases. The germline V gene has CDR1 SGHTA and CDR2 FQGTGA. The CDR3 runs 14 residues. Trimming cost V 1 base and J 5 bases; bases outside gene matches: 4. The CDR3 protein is CASSLMGRGTEAFF. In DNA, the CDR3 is TGTGCCAGCAGCTTAATGGGCAGGGGGACTGAAGCTTTCTTT.

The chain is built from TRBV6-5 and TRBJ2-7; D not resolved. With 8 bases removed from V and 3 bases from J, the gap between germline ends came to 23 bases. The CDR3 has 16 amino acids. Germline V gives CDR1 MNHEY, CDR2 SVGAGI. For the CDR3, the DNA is TGTGCCAGCGGTTCTACTCTCGCGACGACCCTCTACGAGCAGTACTTC. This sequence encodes CASGSTLATTLYEQYF.

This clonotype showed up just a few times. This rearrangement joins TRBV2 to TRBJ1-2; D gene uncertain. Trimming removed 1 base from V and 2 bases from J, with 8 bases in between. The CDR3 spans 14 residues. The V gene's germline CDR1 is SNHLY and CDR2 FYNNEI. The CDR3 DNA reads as TGTGCCAGCAGTGAAGTCGGCAGGAACTATGGCTACACCTTC. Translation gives CASSEVGRNYGYTF.

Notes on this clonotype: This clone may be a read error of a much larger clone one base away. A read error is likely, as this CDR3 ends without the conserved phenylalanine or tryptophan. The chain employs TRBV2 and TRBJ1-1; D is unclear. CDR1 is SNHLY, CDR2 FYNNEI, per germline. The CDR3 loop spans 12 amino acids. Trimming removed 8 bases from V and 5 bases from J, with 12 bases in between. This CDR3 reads CASAIRDTEAFL. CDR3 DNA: TGTGCCAGCGCGATACGGGATACTGAAGCTTTCCTT.

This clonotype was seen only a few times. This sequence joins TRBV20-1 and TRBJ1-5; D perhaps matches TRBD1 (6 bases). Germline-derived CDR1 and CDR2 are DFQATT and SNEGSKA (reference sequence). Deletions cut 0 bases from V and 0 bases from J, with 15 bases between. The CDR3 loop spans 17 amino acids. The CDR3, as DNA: TGCAGTGCTAGAGAGAGGGACAATTCCTATAGCAATCAGCCCCAGCATTTT. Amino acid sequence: CSARERDNSYSNQPQHF.

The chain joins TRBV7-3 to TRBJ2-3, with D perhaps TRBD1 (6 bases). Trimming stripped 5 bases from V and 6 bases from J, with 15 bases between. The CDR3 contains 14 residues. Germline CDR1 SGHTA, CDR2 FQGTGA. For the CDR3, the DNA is TGTGCCAGCAGCACTCAAGGGGGTGGGGATACGCAGTATTTT. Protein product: CASSTQGGGDTQYF.

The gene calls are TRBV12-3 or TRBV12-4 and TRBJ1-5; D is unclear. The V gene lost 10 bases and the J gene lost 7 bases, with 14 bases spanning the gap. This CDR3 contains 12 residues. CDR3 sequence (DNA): TGTGCCATCCAATTGGGTGGCCAGCCCCAGCATTTT. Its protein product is CAIQLGGQPQHF.

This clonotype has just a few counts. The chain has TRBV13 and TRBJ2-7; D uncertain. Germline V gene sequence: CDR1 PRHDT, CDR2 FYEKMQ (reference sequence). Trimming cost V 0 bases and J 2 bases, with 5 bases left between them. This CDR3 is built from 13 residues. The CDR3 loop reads CASSLGDPYEQYF. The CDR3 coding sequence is TGTGCCAGCAGCTTAGGTGATCCCTACGAGCAGTACTTC.